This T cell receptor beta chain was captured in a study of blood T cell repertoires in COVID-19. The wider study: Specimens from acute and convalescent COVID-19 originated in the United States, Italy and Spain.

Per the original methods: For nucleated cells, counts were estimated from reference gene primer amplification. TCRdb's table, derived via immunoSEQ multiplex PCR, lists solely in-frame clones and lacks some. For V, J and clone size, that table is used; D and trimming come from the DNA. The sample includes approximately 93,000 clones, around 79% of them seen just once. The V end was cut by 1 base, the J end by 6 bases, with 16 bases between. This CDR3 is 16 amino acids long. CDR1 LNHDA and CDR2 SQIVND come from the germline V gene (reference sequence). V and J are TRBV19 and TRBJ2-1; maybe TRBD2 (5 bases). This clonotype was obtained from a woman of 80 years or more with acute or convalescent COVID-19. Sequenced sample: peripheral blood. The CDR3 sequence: CASSIVPGVSANEQFF. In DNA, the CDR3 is TGTGCCAGTAGTATAGTTCCCGGGGTATCGGCCAATGAGCAGTTCTTC.